The 27 T cell receptor beta chains in this list originate from one sample, sequenced in a study of blood T cell repertoires in COVID-19. Sequenced by immunoSEQ multiplex PCR; TCRdb stores in-frame clones only, minus some. The sample has more than 140,000 clones, roughly 88% seen once; the top ten hold less than 2%. The sequencing sample was made of peripheral blood. The receptors derive from a woman aged 55-69 years with acute or convalescent COVID-19.

A single count supports this clone. The chain links TRBV4-3 to TRBJ2-5, with 7 nucleotides matching TRBD2. V was clipped by 1 base and J by 2 bases; unmatched bases: 4. This CDR3 is 15 amino acids long. Germline CDR1 LGHNA, CDR2 YSLEER. The CDR3 DNA is TGCGCCAGCAGCCAAGTGGTGGGGGGGCAAGAGACCCAGTACTTC. Translating it yields CASSQVVGGQETQYF.

V usage is TRBV7-3 and J usage is TRBJ2-7; 8 bases fit TRBD1. Germline CDR1 reads SGHTA; CDR2 reads FQGTGA. The trim removed 3 bases at V and 5 bases at J, leaving 6 bases unmatched. This CDR3 region has 14 residues. The CDR3 loop is CASSLDRAANEQYF. CDR3 sequence (DNA): TGTGCCAGCAGCTTGGACAGGGCGGCGAACGAGCAGTACTTC.

This sequence joins TRBV7-9 and TRBJ2-3, with 7 nucleotides matching TRBD2. Germline assignment: CDR1 SEHNR and CDR2 FQNEAQ (reference sequence). CDR3 size: 15 residues. With 8 bases clipped from V and 5 bases from J, the junction kept 13 bases outside the gene matches. The CDR3, as DNA: TGTGCCAGCGGCCACGGGGGGTTGTCGATAGATACGCAGTATTTT. Protein sequence: CASGHGGLSIDTQYF.

The rearrangement joins TRBV10-3 to TRBJ1-6; TRBD1 might be the D (5 bases). Germline lookup yields CDR1 ENHRY and CDR2 SYGVKD. CDR3 length: 16 residues. The V gene lost 0 bases and the J gene lost 9 bases, with 15 bases spanning the gap. CDR3 bases: TGTGCCATCAGTGAGTCACAGGCTACCTCACGTTCACCCCTCCACTTT. Translation gives CAISESQATSRSPLHF.

The chain uses TRBV7-2 and TRBJ2-7, with 7 nucleotides matching TRBD1. After removal of 1 base from V and 2 bases from J, the junction contained 2 bases not matched to a gene. CDR3 size: 14 residues. CDR1 and CDR2 (germline): SGHTA, FQGNSA. The CDR3 DNA is TGTGCCAGCAGCTTAGGGCAGGGGGCCTACGAGCAGTACTTC. As protein: CASSLGQGAYEQYF.

The rearrangement links TRBV7-9 to TRBJ2-1, with 9 bases identical to TRBD1. The V gene end was trimmed by 3 bases and the J gene end by 5 bases; junction bases not matched to a gene: 8. CDR1 is SEHNR and CDR2 is FQNEAQ in the germline V gene (reference sequence). The CDR3 consists of 16 residues. CDR3 sequence (DNA): TGTGCCAGCAGCTTTCTTCCGGGACAGGGAGACAATGAGCAGTTCTTC. It yields the protein CASSFLPGQGDNEQFF.

The J gene is TRBJ2-7, the V gene TRBV6-2 or TRBV6-3, with D possibly matching TRBD1 (6 bases). The V and J ends lost 1 base and 0 bases respectively, with 10 bases between them. The CDR3 spans 15 residues. The germline V gene has CDR1 MNHEY and CDR2 SVGEGT. The CDR3 here is CASSYFWGRSYEQYF. Here the CDR3 DNA reads TGTGCCAGCAGTTACTTCTGGGGGCGCTCCTACGAGCAGTACTTC.

V gene TRBV7-2 combines with J gene TRBJ1-6; 9 bases are a match to TRBD1. V shed 1 base and J 8 bases; nucleotides not matched to a gene: 3. This CDR3 has 15 residues. Germline assignment: CDR1 SGHTA and CDR2 FQGNSA. The CDR3 region is CASSLGTGEHSPLHF. CDR3 sequence (DNA): TGTGCCAGCAGCTTAGGGACAGGGGAGCATTCACCCCTCCACTTT.

This clone was seen a few times. Other DNA sequences in this specimen translate into the identical CDR3. CDR3 nucleotides: TGTGCCAGCTCACCACCTACAGGGGAAGCTTTCTTT. It translates to CASSPPTGEAFF. V usage is TRBV18 and J usage is TRBJ1-1, with D perhaps TRBD1 (6 bases). The V gene lost 0 bases and the J gene lost 8 bases, with 7 bases spanning the gap. Germline V CDR1 and CDR2: KGHSH, LQKENI. The CDR3 spans 12 residues. The variable domain in full, with the rest retrieved from reference TRBV18 and TRBJ1-1, is NAGVMQNPRHLVRRRGQEARLRCSPMKGHSHVYWYRQLPEEGLKFMVYLQKENIIDESGMPKERFSAEFPKEGPSILRIQQVVRGDSAAYFCASSPPTGEAFFGQGTRLTVV.

This clone was seen more than once but under ten times. The chain combines TRBV28 with TRBJ1-4, with 7 bases fitting TRBD1. CDR1 and CDR2 from the germline V gene are MDHEN and SYDVKM. Losses at the gene ends were 8 bases for V and 4 bases for J; bases not matched to a gene: 10. The CDR3 covers 15 residues. CDR3 coding DNA: TGTGCCAGCGGTGGATCAGGGGGTGTTAATGAAAAACTGTTTTTT. This sequence encodes CASGGSGGVNEKLFF. Supplemented by reference TRBV28 and TRBJ1-4, the full variable domain reads DVKVTQSSRYLVKRTGEKVFLECVQDMDHENMFWYRQDPGLGLRLIYFSYDVKMKEKGDIPEGYSVSREKKERFSLILESASTNQTSMYLCASGGSGGVNEKLFFGSGTQLSVL.

Notes on this clone: Relative to the germline gene, one junction end is altered; a read error may explain this. The rearrangement links TRBV7-7 to TRBJ2-3; TRBD1 aligns across 7 bases. This CDR3 spans 17 amino acids. Looked up from germline, CDR1 is SSHAT and CDR2 is FNYEAQ (reference sequence). CDR3 sequence: CASSLGEGGPGTDTQYF. The CDR3 nucleotides read TGTGCTAGCAGCTTAGGTGAAGGGGGCCCAGGTACAGATACGCAGTATTTT.

V usage is TRBV6-5 and J usage is TRBJ1-5, with 7 bases lining up with TRBD1. V dropped 0 bases and J dropped 7; count of bases not matched to a gene: 9. The CDR3 contains 16 residues. CDR1 and CDR2 (germline): MNHEY, SVGAGI. The DNA of the CDR3 is TGTGCCAGCAGTTACTCGAATCCAGGGGGAGGACAGCCCCAGCATTTT. Amino acid sequence: CASSYSNPGGGQPQHF.

This chain uses TRBV13 with TRBJ2-1; 12 bases line up with TRBD2. The germline V gene has CDR1 PRHDT and CDR2 FYEKMQ (reference sequence). This CDR3 has 17 amino acids. The ends lost 4 bases at V and 4 bases at J; junction bases unmatched: 8. The CDR3: CASSSRSSGGDYNEQFF. The CDR3 DNA reads TGTGCCAGCAGCTCAAGGTCTAGCGGGGGGGATTACAATGAGCAGTTCTTC. Variable domain in full (rest from reference TRBV13 and TRBJ2-1): AAGVIQSPRHLIKEKRETATLKCYPIPRHDTVYWYQQGPGQDPQFLISFYEKMQSDKGSIPDRFSAQQFSDYHSELNMSSLELGDSALYFCASSSRSSGGDYNEQFFGPGTRLTVL.

CDR3 protein: CASSPGQSLTDTQYF. The CDR3 DNA is TGTGCCAGCAGTCCGGGACAGTCTCTAACAGATACGCAGTATTTT. The chain has TRBV6-5 and TRBJ2-3; TRBD1 matches 7 bases. CDR1 MNHEY and CDR2 SVGAGI come from the germline V gene. The CDR3 is made up of 15 amino acids. Trimming removed 5 bases from V and 3 bases from J; junction bases left unmatched: 8.

The V gene is TRBV19, the J gene TRBJ1-5, with 8 bases that match TRBD1. The CDR3 is 12 residues long. The V gene end was trimmed by 6 bases and the J gene end by 7 bases; junction bases not matched to a gene: 2. Germline V gene data show CDR1 as LNHDA and CDR2 as SQIVND (reference sequence). The CDR3 DNA reads as TGTGCCAGTAGCGGGACAGGCCAGCCCCAGCATTTT. This gives the protein CASSGTGQPQHF.

The chain employs TRBV6-2 or TRBV6-3 and TRBJ1-5, with D tentatively TRBD1 (5 bases). The CDR3 is made up of 16 amino acids. In germline, CDR1 is MNHEY, CDR2 SVGEGT. Trimming stripped 2 bases from V and 0 bases from J, with 11 bases between. As DNA, the CDR3 is TGTGCCAGCAGTTACACATACAGGTATAGCAATCAGCCCCAGCATTTT. This encodes CASSYTYRYSNQPQHF.

This clone was counted a few times. The chain is built from TRBV18 and TRBJ2-2, with 10 positions matching TRBD2. J gave up 2 bases and V 6 bases, and 15 bases lay outside the gene matches. This CDR3 is built from 19 residues. The germline gives CDR1 KGHSH, CDR2 LQKENI. The CDR3: CASSRVRTAGGQNTGELFF. CDR3 DNA: TGTGCCAGCTCTCGAGTACGGACAGCGGGGGGGCAAAACACCGGGGAGCTGTTTTTT.

This chain connects TRBV6-5 to TRBJ2-5, with 8 nucleotides matching TRBD1. After removal of 6 bases from V and 2 bases from J, the junction contained 2 bases not matched to a gene. Germline V CDR1 and CDR2: MNHEY, SVGAGI. The CDR3 covers 13 residues. CDR3 sequence reads: CASSRDRQETQYF. CDR3 nucleotides: TGTGCCAGCAGCCGGGACAGGCAAGAGACCCAGTACTTC.

This rearrangement joins TRBV5-1 to TRBJ2-1, with 10 bases matching TRBD2. After removal of 2 bases from V and 8 bases from J, the junction contained 7 bases not matched to a gene. CDR3 size: 15 residues. Germline V lookup: CDR1 SGHRS, CDR2 YFSETQ. The CDR3 reads CASSLLAGHRHEQFF. Written as DNA, the CDR3 is TGCGCCAGCAGCTTACTAGCGGGGCACCGCCATGAGCAGTTCTTC.

The V gene is TRBV7-2, the J gene TRBJ2-2, with D perhaps TRBD2 (5 bases). The length of the CDR3 is 14 residues. Per germline, CDR1 SGHTA and CDR2 FQGNSA. Trimming shortened V by 1 base and J by 8 bases, and 11 bases separated the two germline ends. CDR3 in amino acids: CASSLGAEGGELFF. The DNA of the CDR3 is TGTGCCAGCAGCTTAGGAGCTGAGGGAGGGGAGCTGTTTTTT. Full variable domain (outside the CDR3, taken from reference TRBV7-2 and TRBJ2-2): GAGVSQSPSNKVTEKGKDVELRCDPISGHTALYWYRQSLGQGLEFLIYFQGNSAPDKSGLPSDRFSAERTGGSVSTLTIQRTQQEDSAVYLCASSLGAEGGELFFGEGSRLTVL.

The chain carries TRBV6-5 and TRBJ1-1, with unresolved D. V was shortened by 4 bases and J by 0 bases, with 9 bases between the two germline ends. The CDR3 covers 14 residues. Germline CDR1 is MNHEY and CDR2 is SVGAGI. In DNA form, the CDR3 reads TGTGCCAGCAGTTTATCAGGATTGAACACTGAAGCTTTCTTT. Translation gives CASSLSGLNTEAFF.

The chain links TRBV5-1 to TRBJ2-6; TRBD1 matches at 7 bases. Trimming cost V 4 bases and J 0 bases; bases outside gene matches: 4. The CDR3 has 16 residues. Per the germline V gene, CDR1 is SGHRS and CDR2 is YFSETQ. The CDR3 sequence: CASSVQGYSGANVLTF. The CDR3 region has the DNA TGCGCCAGCAGCGTACAGGGGTACTCTGGGGCCAACGTCCTGACTTTC.

This clone is a singleton in its sample. The chain is built from TRBV7-9 and TRBJ2-7; possible D gene TRBD1, 6 bases. The CDR3 sequence is 14 residues long. Germline values: CDR1 SEHNR, CDR2 FQNEAQ (reference sequence). V lost 3 bases and J 0 bases, leaving 9 bases between the germline ends. The CDR3 here is CASSLDRSSYEQYF. The CDR3 region has the DNA TGTGCCAGCAGCTTGGACAGAAGCTCCTACGAGCAGTACTTC.

CDR3 DNA sequence: TGTGCCAGTAGTATAGGGACAGGGCCTACCTACGAGCAGTACTTC. Translation: CASSIGTGPTYEQYF. This chain links TRBV19 with TRBJ2-7; 8 positions agree with TRBD1. V dropped 1 base and J dropped 2; count of bases not matched to a gene: 4. Germline CDR1 and CDR2: LNHDA and SQIVND (reference sequence). CDR3 length equals 15 residues. The full variable domain, its missing parts supplied by reference TRBV19 and TRBJ2-7, is DGGITQSPKYLFRKEGQNVTLSCEQNLNHDAMYWYRQDPGQGLRLIYYSQIVNDFQKGDIAEGYSVSREKKESFPLTVTSAQKNPTAFYLCASSIGTGPTYEQYFGPGTRLTVT.

The chain has TRBV23-1 and TRBJ1-1; tentative D call: TRBD1 (5 bases). TRBV23-1 has ORF status, its function being uncertain. CDR3 length: 13 residues. Trimming removed 7 bases from V and 0 bases from J, with 9 bases in between. DNA of the CDR3: TGCGCCAGCAAGCCAGGGATGAACACTGAAGCTTTCTTT. Its protein product is CASKPGMNTEAFF.

This clone was found once. This chain connects TRBV29-1 to TRBJ1-3; 7 bases line up with TRBD1. The CDR3 totals 14 residues. The V gene's germline CDR1 is SQVTM and CDR2 ANQGSEA. After removal of 7 bases from V and 6 bases from J, the junction contained 12 bases not matched to a gene. CDR3 DNA sequence: TGCAGCGCCGCCGGGGACAGCATAATAAACACCATATATTTT. Translation: CSAAGDSIINTIYF. Complete variable domain (other parts from reference TRBV29-1 and TRBJ1-3): SAVISQKPSRDICQRGTSLTIQCQVDSQVTMMFWYRQQPGQSLTLIATANQGSEATYESGFVIDKFPISRPNLTFSTLTVSNMSPEDSSIYLCSAAGDSIINTIYFGEGSWLTVV.

V and J are TRBV5-1 and TRBJ2-3; 9 positions match TRBD2. Germline lookup yields CDR1 SGHRS and CDR2 YFSETQ. Trimming at V came to 3 bases and at J to 2 bases, leaving 7 bases not matched to a gene. This CDR3 is built from 16 residues. CDR3 amino acids: CASSSGTSYVTDTQYF. DNA for the CDR3: TGCGCCAGCAGCTCAGGGACTAGCTATGTCACAGATACGCAGTATTTT.